Listed below are T cell receptor beta chains from one sample, sequenced in a study of shared clonotypes between healthy human individuals. Here immunoSEQ multiplex PCR was the method, and the copy in TCRdb shows in-frame clones only, minus some. The sample includes hundreds of thousands of clones, over 90% of them seen just once. Sequenced material: naive CD8+ T cells sorted from blood. These receptors all come from a young man in good health. The CDR3 runs from the conserved cysteine through the conserved F or W. Fields, in order: J gene, clone size, V gene, D gene, CDR3 DNA, CDR3 protein. A D gene is named only where the DNA matches it firmly. Only some rows state a clone size, as once, few, many or a class for expanded clones.

J gene: TRBJ2-7; clone size: .; V gene: TRBV25-1; D gene: .; CDR3 DNA: TGTGAGACAGGTACCTACGAGCAGTACTTC; CDR3 protein: CETGTYEQYF
J gene: TRBJ1-2; clone size: .; V gene: TRBV4-1; D gene: TRBD1; CDR3 DNA: TGCGCCAGCAGCTTGGGACAGCAAGCTAACTATGGCTACACCTTC; CDR3 protein: CASSLGQQANYGYTF
J gene: TRBJ2-3; clone size: .; V gene: TRBV7-9; D gene: .; CDR3 DNA: TGTGCCAGCAGCACCTACACAGATACGCAGTATTTT; CDR3 protein: CASSTYTDTQYF
J gene: TRBJ2-7; clone size: once; V gene: TRBV11-2; D gene: .; CDR3 DNA: TGTGCCAGCAGCTTAGATCTAGGCAGCTACGAGCAGTACTTC; CDR3 protein: CASSLDLGSYEQYF
J gene: TRBJ1-5; clone size: .; V gene: TRBV11-2; D gene: .; CDR3 DNA: TGTGCCAGCAGCTTAGGACAAAATAGCAATCAGCCCCAGCATTTT; CDR3 protein: CASSLGQNSNQPQHF
J gene: TRBJ1-5; clone size: .; V gene: TRBV5-4; D gene: .; CDR3 DNA: TGTGCCAGCAGCTTGGGGACAGTCATTACAAATCAGCCCCAGCATTTT; CDR3 protein: CASSLGTVITNQPQHF
J gene: TRBJ2-7; clone size: once; V gene: TRBV5-6; D gene: .; CDR3 DNA: TGTGCCAGCAGCACTAGCCCTTACTACGAGCAGTACTTC; CDR3 protein: CASSTSPYYEQYF
J gene: TRBJ2-3; clone size: .; V gene: TRBV29-1; D gene: .; CDR3 DNA: TGCAGCGCGACAGGACGCACAGATACGCAGTATTTT; CDR3 protein: CSATGRTDTQYF
J gene: TRBJ2-3; clone size: .; V gene: TRBV5-4; D gene: .; CDR3 DNA: TGTGCCAGCAGCTTACGCCCGGGGATGGATACGCAGTATTTT; CDR3 protein: CASSLRPGMDTQYF
J gene: TRBJ1-1; clone size: few; V gene: TRBV28; D gene: .; CDR3 DNA: TGTGCCAGCAGTTTTGGCTTCTCTGGGAACACTGAAGCTTTCTTT; CDR3 protein: CASSFGFSGNTEAFF
J gene: TRBJ2-7; clone size: .; V gene: TRBV18; D gene: .; CDR3 DNA: TGTGCCAGCTCACCACCGCAGGGAGCCACCTACGAGCAGTACTTC; CDR3 protein: CASSPPQGATYEQYF
J gene: TRBJ2-2; clone size: .; V gene: TRBV27; D gene: TRBD2; CDR3 DNA: TGTGCCAGCAACGAGCGGGAGGCCTCGAACACCGGGGAGCTGTTTTTT; CDR3 protein: CASNEREASNTGELFF
J gene: TRBJ2-5; clone size: .; V gene: TRBV7-9; D gene: TRBD2; CDR3 DNA: TGTGCCAGCAGCTTGACTAGCGGGAGGGCCGAGGAGACCCAGTACTTC; CDR3 protein: CASSLTSGRAEETQYF
J gene: TRBJ2-1; clone size: .; V gene: TRBV25-1; D gene: .; CDR3 DNA: TGTGCCAGCAGTGAATATGCGGGGTACAATGAGCAGTTCTTC; CDR3 protein: CASSEYAGYNEQFF